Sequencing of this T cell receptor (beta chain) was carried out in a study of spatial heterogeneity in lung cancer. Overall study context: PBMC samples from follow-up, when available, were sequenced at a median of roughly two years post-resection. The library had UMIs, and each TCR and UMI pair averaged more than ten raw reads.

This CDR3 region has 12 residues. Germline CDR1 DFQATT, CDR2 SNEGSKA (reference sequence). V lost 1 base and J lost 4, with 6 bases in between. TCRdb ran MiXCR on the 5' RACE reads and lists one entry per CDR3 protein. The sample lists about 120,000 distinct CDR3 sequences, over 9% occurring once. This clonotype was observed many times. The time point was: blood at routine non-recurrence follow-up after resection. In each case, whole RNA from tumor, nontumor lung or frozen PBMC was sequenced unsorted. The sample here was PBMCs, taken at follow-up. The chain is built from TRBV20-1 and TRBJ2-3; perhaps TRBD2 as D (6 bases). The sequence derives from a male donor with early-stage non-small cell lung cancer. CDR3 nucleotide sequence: TGCAGTGCTAGAGCGGGGGCAGATACGCAGTATTTT. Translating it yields CSARAGADTQYF.